The TCR beta chain under discussion was sequenced for a study of blood T cell repertoires in COVID-19. Looking at the study overall: T cells, B-cell-depleted T cells, or PBMCs supplied cDNA or gDNA.

There are 16 residues in the CDR3. The germline gives CDR1 SGHRS, CDR2 YFSETQ. The V segment lost 0 bases and the J segment 2 bases; nucleotides outside the gene matches: 4. Sequenced by immunoSEQ multiplex PCR; TCRdb stores in-frame clones only, minus some. The table has some 150,000 clones, roughly nine tenths seen once; the top ten hold approximately 2.4%. The chain carries TRBV5-1 and TRBJ2-3; 9 bases are shared with TRBD2. Sequenced material: peripheral blood. The sequence was collected from a woman aged 70-85 years with acute or convalescent COVID-19. CDR3 region: CASSLEAGGPTDTQYF. The CDR3 region has the DNA TGCGCCAGCAGCTTGGAGGCGGGGGGGCCCACAGATACGCAGTATTTT.